This TCR beta chain was identified during a study of blood T cells in healthy people across ages. Donors gave around 10 milliliters of peripheral blood apiece. Isolation yielded PBMCs, at least 6.5 million per sample, in every case. Next came a second PCR, run for roughly 6 to 11 cycles, which used a sample-barcoded 5' primer along with a J-beta primer mix. TCRdb itself ran the 5' RACE reads through MiXCR, one entry per CDR3 protein. Of 650,000 to 900,000 distinct CDR3 sequences listed, about 59% are singletons. Sequencing input: blood. The sequence derives from a man aged 30-40 years in good health.

In DNA form, the CDR3 reads TGTGCCAGCACTCTGACTAGCGGGGGTACAGATACGCAGTATTTT. It is translated as CASTLTSGGTDTQYF. This rearrangement joins TRBV12-3 or TRBV12-4 to TRBJ2-3; 12 bases fit TRBD2. Trimming cost V 7 bases and J 3 bases; bases outside gene matches: 5. CDR3 length equals 15 residues.